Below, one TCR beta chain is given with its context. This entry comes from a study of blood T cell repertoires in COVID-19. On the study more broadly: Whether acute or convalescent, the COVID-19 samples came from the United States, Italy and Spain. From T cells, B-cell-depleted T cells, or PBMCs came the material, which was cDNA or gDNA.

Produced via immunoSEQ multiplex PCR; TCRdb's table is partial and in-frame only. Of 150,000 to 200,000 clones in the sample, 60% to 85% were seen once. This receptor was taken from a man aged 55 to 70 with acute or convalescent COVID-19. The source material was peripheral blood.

CDR3 loop: CAISPGTGGGTDTQYF. The DNA of the CDR3 is TGTGCCATCAGTCCCGGGACAGGGGGGGGCACAGATACGCAGTATTTT. The gene calls are TRBV10-3 and TRBJ2-3; 11 bases are a match to TRBD1. The CDR3 extends over 16 amino acids. Germline assignment: CDR1 ENHRY and CDR2 SYGVKD. J lost 1 base, V lost 5 bases, and 5 bases had no gene match.